The clone carrying this T cell receptor beta chain was detected only a few times. Its cognate antigen is unknown. This entry belongs to a study of T cells in Graves' hyperthyroidism and ophthalmopathy. Study results and caveats: Among thyroid clonotypes expanded above 0.001, most also appeared in blood. Ophthalmopathy prediction by the model preceded onset by a median about 6.8 months.

Subjects aged 18 to 65 presented with newly diagnosed hyperthyroidism of less than 2 months' duration. Researchers took RNA transcripts and amplified the TCR beta CDR3 regions from them. First-round RT-PCR with HTBI primers amplified the TCR CDR3 region. From the multiplex PCR reads, TCRdb called clonotypes with MiXCR, one entry per CDR3 protein. The sample lists 200,000 to 250,000 distinct CDR3 sequences; around 18% were seen once. Germline V CDR1 and CDR2: GTSNPN, SVGIG (reference sequence). The CDR3 contains 13 residues. Trimming cost V 2 bases and J 3 bases, with 8 bases left between them. Material for sequencing was blood. V usage is TRBV30 and J usage is TRBJ1-5; D is ambiguous. This TCR derives from a man aged 40-55 years with Graves' hyperthyroidism. Here the CDR3 DNA reads TGTGCCTGGAGTCCCCGAACCAATCAGCCCCAGCATTTT. Its protein product is CAWSPRTNQPQHF.